The 6 T cell receptor beta chains below all came from one sample that was sequenced in a study of blood T cell repertoires in COVID-19. Method: immunoSEQ multiplex PCR; TCRdb's copy keeps in-frame clones and lacks some. Of fewer than 250,000 clones listed, around four fifths are singletons. The specimen was peripheral blood. The receptors shown here come from a woman aged 55-70 years with active or convalescent COVID-19.

This chain connects TRBV6-6 to TRBJ1-5; 7 nucleotides align to TRBD1. There are 14 residues in the CDR3. Germline CDR1 and CDR2: MNHNY and SVGAGI (reference sequence). Trimming took 5 bases from V and 6 from J; bases not matched to a gene: 7. CDR3 coding DNA: TGTGCCAGCAGTCAACAACAGGGGTTTCAGCCCCAGCATTTT. It encodes CASSQQQGFQPQHF.

The chain has TRBV2 and TRBJ1-5; 8 bases agree with TRBD1. CDR3 length: 13 amino acids. Germline V gives CDR1 SNHLY, CDR2 FYNNEI. V gave up 5 bases and J gave up 5 bases; unmatched junction bases: 2. The CDR3 DNA follows: TGTGCCAGCAGTCCGGACAGGGATCAGCCCCAGCATTTT. Encoded protein: CASSPDRDQPQHF.

This clone came up many times. The rearrangement uses TRBV7-2 and TRBJ2-1, with 7 positions matching TRBD2. Germline V gene data show CDR1 as SGHTA and CDR2 as FQGNSA. Germline trimming cut 5 bases from V and 8 bases from J; bases unmatched to any gene: 15. The CDR3 runs to 16 residues. This chain's CDR3 is CASSDLGGGVGDEQFF. The CDR3 coding sequence is TGTGCCAGCAGCGACCTTGGTGGGGGGGTCGGAGATGAGCAGTTCTTC. The variable domain in full, with the rest retrieved from reference TRBV7-2 and TRBJ2-1, is GAGVSQSPSNKVTEKGKDVELRCDPISGHTALYWYRQSLGQGLEFLIYFQGNSAPDKSGLPSDRFSAERTGGSVSTLTIQRTQQEDSAVYLCASSDLGGGVGDEQFFGPGTRLTVL.

The chain combines TRBV11-2 with TRBJ2-6; a weak D match, TRBD2 (6 bases). The CDR3 sequence is 15 residues long. V dropped 2 bases and J dropped 4 bases, with 9 bases sitting between them. Germline CDR1 is SGHAT and CDR2 is FQNNGV. The CDR3 DNA reads as TGTGCCAGCAGCTTACGGGGGACCGGGGCCAACGTCCTGACTTTC. This sequence encodes CASSLRGTGANVLTF.

This rearrangement joins TRBV28 to TRBJ1-6, with D tentatively TRBD1 (6 bases). Trimming left V 7 bases short and J 6 bases short, with 16 bases between. The length of the CDR3 is 15 residues. CDR1 is MDHEN, CDR2 SYDVKM, per germline. CDR3 bases: TGTGCCAGCAAACAGGGATCCCGGGGTAATTCACCCCTCCACTTT. Its translation is CASKQGSRGNSPLHF.

V is TRBV5-1 and J is TRBJ2-5; 8 bases match TRBD1. The CDR3 sequence is 16 residues long. Germline loops: CDR1 SGHRS, CDR2 YFSETQ. V lost 5 bases and J lost 5; bases outside the gene matches: 14. CDR3 sequence (DNA): TGCGCCAGCAGTCACCCCCCGACAGGGGAAGTCGAGACCCAGTACTTC. Translating gives CASSHPPTGEVETQYF. Full variable domain (missing parts from reference TRBV5-1 and TRBJ2-5): KAGVTQTPRYLIKTRGQQVTLSCSPISGHRSVSWYQQTPGQGLQFLFEYFSETQRNKGNFPGRFSGRQFSNSRSEMNVSTLELGDSALYLCASSHPPTGEVETQYFGPGTRLLVL.